The 26 T cell receptor beta chains below come from one sample, sequenced in a study of T cell changes during pregnancy in multiple sclerosis. Assay: immunoSEQ multiplex PCR; the TCRdb copy retains only in-frame clones and omits some. The sample comprises about 100,000 clones, 90% to 95% of which are singletons, and approximately 1% rests with the top ten. Here the sequenced sample was peripheral blood, taken before pregnancy. These receptors all come from a female donor with multiple sclerosis, enrolled in a pregnancy study.

The chain is built from TRBV28 and TRBJ1-5; D possibly corresponds to TRBD1 (6 bases). Germline V gene sequence: CDR1 MDHEN, CDR2 SYDVKM. The V end was cut by 3 bases, the J end by 1 base, with 10 bases between. CDR3 length equals 15 residues. The CDR3, as DNA: TGTGCCAGCAGTTTTGCGGGGGCCAGCAATCAGCCCCAGCATTTT. Translated: CASSFAGASNQPQHF.

The chain combines TRBV11-3 with TRBJ2-5; the match to TRBD1 covers 7 bases. This CDR3 comprises 14 residues. The V segment lost 5 bases and the J segment 4 bases; nucleotides outside the gene matches: 7. Per germline, CDR1 SGHNT and CDR2 YENEEA. CDR3 nucleotide sequence: TGTGCCAGCAGCCCTAGATCAGGGGGAGAGACCCAGTACTTC. Protein: CASSPRSGGETQYF.

This clone was found once. J is TRBJ1-4 and V is TRBV2; D unclear. Germline V gene sequence: CDR1 SNHLY, CDR2 FYNNEI. The CDR3 totals 15 residues. The V and J ends lost 0 bases and 8 bases respectively, with 13 bases between them. CDR3 DNA: TGTGCCAGCAGTGAAGCGCACCGAACCTACGAAAAACTGTTTTTT. Encoded protein: CASSEAHRTYEKLFF.

The chain uses TRBV27 and TRBJ1-2, with no clear D. Germline CDR1 MNHEY, CDR2 SMNVEV (reference sequence). V lost 8 bases and J 6 bases, leaving 13 bases between the germline ends. This CDR3 is 12 amino acids long. For the CDR3, the DNA is TGTGCCAGCGCCACTCGAGGGAATGGCTACACCTTC. Translation: CASATRGNGYTF.

The CDR3 spells CASSFLLGQEETQYF. The CDR3 bases are TGTGCCAGCAGCTTCCTCCTCGGACAGGAAGAGACCCAGTACTTC. The gene calls are TRBV7-9 and TRBJ2-5; 7 nucleotides align to TRBD1. The CDR3 totals 15 residues. V lost 3 bases, J lost 3 bases, and 7 bases stayed unmatched. The germline V gene has CDR1 SEHNR and CDR2 FQNEAQ (reference sequence).

The chain employs TRBV18 and TRBJ2-4; D is possibly TRBD1 (6 bases). Trimming left V 5 bases short and J 5 bases short, with 10 bases between. CDR3 size: 13 residues. Germline V gives CDR1 KGHSH, CDR2 LQKENI. For the CDR3, the DNA is TGTGCCAGCTCAAAACAGGGACAAAACATTCAGTACTTC. It specifies CASSKQGQNIQYF. The whole variable domain, filled in from reference TRBV18 and TRBJ2-4, reads NAGVMQNPRHLVRRRGQEARLRCSPMKGHSHVYWYRQLPEEGLKFMVYLQKENIIDESGMPKERFSAEFPKEGPSILRIQQVVRGDSAAYFCASSKQGQNIQYFGAGTRLSVL.

The chain couples TRBV7-7 to TRBJ2-2; 7 bases agree with TRBD1. The J segment lost 4 bases and the V segment lost 7 bases, leaving 18 bases of the junction unmatched. Germline V CDR1 and CDR2: SSHAT, FNYEAQ (reference sequence). This CDR3 region has 18 residues. The CDR3 loop is CASTAQGDSLKFTGELFF. The DNA for the CDR3 is TGTGCCAGCACCGCTCAAGGGGACAGCTTAAAATTCACCGGGGAGCTGTTTTTT. The full variable domain, its missing parts supplied by reference TRBV7-7 and TRBJ2-2, is GAGVSQSPRYKVTKRGQDVTLRCDPISSHATLYWYQQALGQGPEFLTYFNYEAQPDKSGLPSDRFSAERPEGSISTLTIQRTEQRDSAMYRCASTAQGDSLKFTGELFFGEGSRLTVL.

The chain has TRBV27 and TRBJ1-3; 7 nucleotides line up with TRBD1. The CDR3 is 15 amino acids. The trim removed 8 bases at V and 0 bases at J, leaving 7 bases unmatched. CDR1 is MNHEY, CDR2 SMNVEV, per germline (reference sequence). CDR3 protein: CASSPNRGSGNTIYF. The CDR3 DNA is TGTGCCAGCTCCCCAAACAGGGGCTCTGGAAACACCATATATTTT.

The CDR3 sequence is CASSSTTGSSYNEQFF. The CDR3 coding sequence is TGTGCCAGCAGTTCTACCACAGGGAGCTCCTACAATGAGCAGTTCTTC. The chain is built from TRBV6-5 and TRBJ2-1; weak D call: TRBD1 (6 bases). Trimming cost V 4 bases and J 0 bases, with 13 bases left between them. The germline gives CDR1 MNHEY, CDR2 SVGAGI. The CDR3 is made up of 16 amino acids.

The rearrangement uses TRBV7-3 and TRBJ2-3, with TRBD1 matching over 7 bases. The V and J ends lost 6 bases and 4 bases, in that order; junction bases with no gene match: 4. Germline values: CDR1 SGHTA, CDR2 FQGTGA. The CDR3 spans 13 residues. This CDR3 reads CASSLTGPDTQYF. CDR3 in DNA: TGTGCCAGCAGTCTGACAGGGCCAGATACGCAGTATTTT.

CDR3 loop: CASSEDGNYGYTF. In DNA, the CDR3 is TGTGCCAGCAGTGAAGACGGGAACTATGGCTACACCTTC. The J gene is TRBJ1-2, the V gene TRBV6-1; D is undetermined. Germline V gene lookup returns CDR1 MNHNS and CDR2 SASEGT. The V end lost 1 base, the J end lost 2 bases, and 5 bases lay between the germline ends. The CDR3 runs to 13 residues.

This clone was seen more than once but under ten times. V is TRBV6-1 and J is TRBJ2-6; no clear D gene. Trimming removed 1 base at V and 0 bases at J, with 4 bases between. Per germline, CDR1 MNHNS and CDR2 SASEGT. This CDR3 is built from 15 residues. The CDR3 loop reads CASSEDNSGANVLTF. The DNA of the CDR3 is TGTGCCAGCAGTGAAGACAACTCTGGGGCCAACGTCCTGACTTTC.

This clone was seen once. The chain joins TRBV28 to TRBJ2-7; TRBD2 aligns across 8 bases. Trimming at V came to 3 bases and at J to 4 bases, leaving 8 bases not matched to a gene. The V gene's germline CDR1 is MDHEN and CDR2 SYDVKM. The CDR3 loop spans 15 amino acids. CDR3 region: CASSFRGGRSYEQYF. The CDR3 coding sequence is TGTGCCAGCAGTTTTCGGGGCGGGAGGTCTTACGAGCAGTACTTC.

V usage is TRBV19 and J usage is TRBJ1-3; D is possibly TRBD1 (5 bases). This CDR3 comprises 15 residues. V was cut by 5 bases and J by 1 base, with 12 bases left in between. Germline CDR1 and CDR2: LNHDA and SQIVND (reference sequence). The CDR3 sequence: CASSPAQGSGNTIYF. The DNA of the CDR3 is TGTGCCAGTAGTCCGGCTCAGGGTTCTGGAAACACCATATATTTT.

The chain has TRBV5-1 and TRBJ2-5; 7 bases are shared with TRBD2. The CDR3 consists of 14 residues. Germline loops: CDR1 SGHRS, CDR2 YFSETQ. J lost 2 bases, V lost 3 bases, and 4 bases had no gene match. CDR3: CASSWDYLQETQYF. CDR3 DNA: TGCGCCAGCAGCTGGGACTATCTACAAGAGACCCAGTACTTC.

Concerning this clone itself: Without the conserved terminal phenylalanine or tryptophan, this CDR3 likely stems from a read error. Because the CDR3's place on the DNA is in doubt, the DNA is left out and the CDR3 is given as listed by TCRdb. The V and J genes are TRBV6-4 and TRBJ1-1; TRBD1 is taken as the D call from the table, unchecked against the DNA. Germline CDR1 reads MRHNA; CDR2 reads SNTAGT. With termini counted, the CDR3 has 10 amino acids. CDR3 loop: CASSCHSGKV.

This chain joins TRBV7-3 and TRBJ2-7, with D possibly being TRBD1 (6 bases). The length of the CDR3 is 15 residues. Germline V gene lookup returns CDR1 SGHTA and CDR2 FQGTGA. Trimming cost V 5 bases and J 2 bases, with 16 bases left between them. The CDR3 sequence is CASSQSRDTPYEQYF. CDR3 bases: TGTGCCAGCAGCCAATCCCGGGACACTCCCTACGAGCAGTACTTC.

The V gene is TRBV5-4, the J gene TRBJ1-3; TRBD1 matches 7 bases. The CDR3 is 15 amino acids. Per germline, CDR1 SGHNT and CDR2 YYREEE (reference sequence). V shed 0 bases, J shed 3 bases, and the junction held 3 bases outside the gene matches. The CDR3 is CASSLGGGDGNTIYF. The CDR3 nucleotides read TGTGCCAGCAGCTTGGGAGGGGGCGATGGAAACACCATATATTTT.

This chain joins TRBV2 and TRBJ2-2; 8 positions agree with TRBD1. This CDR3 comprises 15 residues. CDR1 is SNHLY and CDR2 is FYNNEI in the germline V gene. The J segment lost 7 bases and the V segment lost 6 bases, leaving 10 bases of the junction unmatched. CDR3 DNA sequence: TGTGCCAGCAGGGTTCGACAGGGGTTGGACGGGGAGCTGTTTTTT. Encoded protein: CASRVRQGLDGELFF. The variable domain in full, completed from reference TRBV2 and TRBJ2-2, reads EPEVTQTPSHQVTQMGQEVILRCVPISNHLYFYWYRQILGQKVEFLVSFYNNEISEKSEIFDDQFSVERPDGSNFTLKIRSTKLEDSAMYFCASRVRQGLDGELFFGEGSRLTVL.

The chain combines TRBV27 with TRBJ2-5; TRBD1 matches 7 bases. V shed 6 bases and J 10 bases; nucleotides not matched to a gene: 14. The CDR3 extends over 14 amino acids. Germline CDR1 and CDR2: MNHEY and SMNVEV (reference sequence). The CDR3 region is CASSPGTAQWGQYF. CDR3 nucleotide sequence: TGTGCCAGCAGCCCGGGGACAGCCCAGTGGGGCCAGTACTTC.

V and J are TRBV30 and TRBJ1-3, with D perhaps TRBD1 (6 bases). Germline CDR1 GTSNPN, CDR2 SVGIG (reference sequence). This CDR3 has 15 amino acids. Trimming removed 1 base at V and 0 bases at J, with 10 bases between. In DNA, the CDR3 is TGTGCCTGGAGTGAGGACAGCCACTCTGGAAACACCATATATTTT. Protein: CAWSEDSHSGNTIYF.

V is TRBV11-2 and J is TRBJ2-7; 8 bases match TRBD2. V shed 5 bases and J 2 bases; nucleotides not matched to a gene: 8. In germline, CDR1 is SGHAT, CDR2 FQNNGV. This CDR3 contains 15 residues. The CDR3 loop is CASSPIAGSAYEQYF. The CDR3 coding sequence is TGTGCCAGCAGCCCGATAGCGGGATCAGCCTACGAGCAGTACTTC.

The genes are TRBV9 and TRBJ2-3; 7 bases line up with TRBD2. V was pared by 0 bases and J by 6 bases, with 16 bases of the junction left unmatched. The CDR3 has 18 residues. Looked up from germline, CDR1 is SGDLS and CDR2 is YYNGEE. The CDR3 here is CASSVGPGGPAGVDTQYF. The CDR3 DNA follows: TGTGCCAGCAGCGTAGGACCGGGAGGCCCAGCTGGGGTTGATACGCAGTATTTT.

CDR3 residues: CAWSVGAGGAADTQYF. CDR3 sequence (DNA): TGTGCCTGGAGTGTAGGGGCGGGAGGCGCGGCAGATACGCAGTATTTT. V is TRBV30 and J is TRBJ2-3; 8 bases align to TRBD2. Germline V lookup: CDR1 GTSNPN, CDR2 SVGIG (reference sequence). The V gene end was trimmed by 0 bases and the J gene end by 4 bases; junction bases not matched to a gene: 9. The CDR3 has 16 amino acids.

DNA for the CDR3: TGTGCCAGCAGCTCGTGGACAGGCGGCGACAAAGAAAAACTGTTTTTT. Protein: CASSSWTGGDKEKLFF. V gene TRBV7-8 combines with J gene TRBJ1-4, with 7 bases that match TRBD1. CDR1 and CDR2 from the germline V gene are SGHVS and FQNEAQ. Unmatched junction bases numbered 13, after V lost 4 bases and J lost 8 bases. CDR3 length: 16 amino acids.

This clone came up once. The chain employs TRBV15 and TRBJ1-5; D possibly corresponds to TRBD1 (5 bases). Germline-derived CDR1 and CDR2 are LNHNV and YYDKDF (reference sequence). The CDR3 spans 13 residues. Trimming removed 8 bases from V and 4 bases from J, with 12 bases in between. The CDR3: CATLSGGNQPQHF. The CDR3 DNA sequence: TGTGCCACCCTCAGCGGGGGAAATCAGCCCCAGCATTTT.